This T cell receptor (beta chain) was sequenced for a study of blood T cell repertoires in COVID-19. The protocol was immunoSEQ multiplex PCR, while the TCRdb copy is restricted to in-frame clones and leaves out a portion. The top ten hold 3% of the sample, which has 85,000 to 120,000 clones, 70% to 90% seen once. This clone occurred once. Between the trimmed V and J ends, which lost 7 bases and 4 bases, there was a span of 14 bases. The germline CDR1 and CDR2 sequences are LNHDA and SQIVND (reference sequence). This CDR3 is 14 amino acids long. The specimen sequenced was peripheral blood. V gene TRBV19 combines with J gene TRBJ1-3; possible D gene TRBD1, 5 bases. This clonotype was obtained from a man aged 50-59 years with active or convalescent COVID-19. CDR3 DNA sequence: TGTGCCAGTACTCATCAGGGAGGCGGAAACACCATATATTTT. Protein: CASTHQGGGNTIYF.